This entry lists 31 T cell receptor beta chains sequenced from one sample in a study of neurological immune-mediated disorders. TCRdb redid the calling of the 5' RACE reads with MiXCR, one entry per CDR3 protein. The sample carries some 5,000 distinct CDR3 sequences, under 25% recorded once. The material sequenced was CD8+ T cells from blood. The source of these receptors is an older woman with HTLV-1-associated myelopathy (HAM/TSP).

In this sample, this clonotype turned up many times. Here the CDR3 DNA reads TGTGCCAGCAGTTCCCCTGGTTTCCAAGAGACCCAGTACTTC. Translation gives CASSSPGFQETQYF. This rearrangement joins TRBV12-3 or TRBV12-4 to TRBJ2-5; D ambiguous. V lost 4 bases and J 1 base, leaving 10 bases between the germline ends. The CDR3 runs 14 residues.

This chain uses TRBV20-1 with TRBJ1-4; 7 bases match TRBD1. This CDR3 is 14 amino acids long. V trimming: 6 bases; J trimming: 7 bases; junction bases outside the gene matches: 11. Germline V lookup: CDR1 DFQATT, CDR2 SNEGSKA (reference sequence). The CDR3 region has the DNA TGCAGTGCGTACCACAACAGGGGCGGTGAAAAACTGTTTTTT. It is translated as CSAYHNRGGEKLFF.

This clonotype occurred many times. The rearrangement uses TRBV24-1 and TRBJ2-3; D assignment may be TRBD1 or TRBD2 (5 bases each). Looked up from germline, CDR1 is KGHDR and CDR2 is SFDVKD. V lost 4 bases, J lost 2 bases, and 15 bases lay in between. The CDR3 is 16 amino acids. The CDR3 nucleotides read TGTGCCACCAGTGACTTAGGGACCTATTCCACAGATACGCAGTATTTT. It encodes CATSDLGTYSTDTQYF.

Written as DNA, the CDR3 is TGTGCCATCGGCCGGGACAGGGGCGCCGGAGATACGCAGTATTTT. Protein product: CAIGRDRGAGDTQYF. The rearrangement links TRBV5-6 to TRBJ2-3, with 10 bases aligning to TRBD1. The CDR3 totals 15 residues. CDR1 is SGHDT and CDR2 is YYEEEE in the germline V gene. Trimming removed 9 bases from V and 5 bases from J; junction bases left unmatched: 12.

V usage is TRBV10-2 and J usage is TRBJ1-1, with D hard to call. Per the germline V gene, CDR1 is WSHSY and CDR2 is SAAADI. The length of the CDR3 is 14 residues. V was clipped by 3 bases and J by 2 bases, with 10 bases between them. The CDR3, as DNA: TGCGCCAGCAGTGAACCAGGTCCTAACACTGAAGCTTTCTTT. Its protein is CASSEPGPNTEAFF.

This clonotype was counted many times. The rearrangement links TRBV7-9 to TRBJ1-1; 7 bases match TRBD1. The CDR3 covers 14 residues. Germline V gene sequence: CDR1 SEHNR, CDR2 FQNEAQ (reference sequence). The V segment lost 5 bases and the J segment 4 bases; nucleotides outside the gene matches: 7. The CDR3 DNA reads as TGTGCCAGCAGCCCGACAGGGAAGGGCACTGAAGCTTTCTTT. It is translated as CASSPTGKGTEAFF.

This sequence joins TRBV7-9 and TRBJ2-7; no clear D gene. This CDR3 contains 13 residues. Germline CDR1 is SEHNR and CDR2 is FQNEAQ (reference sequence). Trimming pared 5 bases from V and 1 base from J, leaving 9 bases between. CDR3 residues: CASSRGSSYEQYF. The DNA of the CDR3 is TGTGCCAGCAGCCGTGGATCTTCCTACGAGCAGTACTTC.

This clonotype was seen at least ten times. The chain couples TRBV11-3 to TRBJ1-1; a weak D match, TRBD1 (6 bases). The germline V gene encodes CDR1 SGHNT and CDR2 YENEEA. The CDR3 totals 13 residues. With 5 bases removed from V and 4 bases from J, the gap between germline ends came to 11 bases. DNA for the CDR3: TGTGCCAGCAGCGGGAGGGGGGCCACTGAAGCTTTCTTT. It encodes CASSGRGATEAFF.

This clonotype was recorded many times. The chain uses TRBV12-3 or TRBV12-4 and TRBJ2-4; D remains unclear. The CDR3 totals 13 residues. V was shortened by 4 bases and J by 6 bases, with 10 bases between the two germline ends. CDR3 sequence: CASSYTAGNIQYF. In nucleotides, the CDR3 is TGTGCCAGCAGTTACACAGCAGGAAACATTCAGTACTTC.

The J gene is TRBJ2-7, the V gene TRBV7-9; no definite D call. In germline, CDR1 is SEHNR, CDR2 FQNEAQ (reference sequence). V was cut by 8 bases and J by 0 bases, with 11 bases left in between. CDR3 size: 13 residues. The DNA of the CDR3 is TGTGCCAGCGACTCTTTCATCTCCTACGAGCAGTACTTC. Its protein is CASDSFISYEQYF.

This clonotype counts as medium-sized. For the CDR3, the DNA is TGCGCCAGCAGCCCCGGACTAGCGGGCTCCTACAATGAGCAGTTCTTC. Protein sequence: CASSPGLAGSYNEQFF. The J gene is TRBJ2-1, the V gene TRBV5-1, with 11 bases fitting TRBD2. Trimming removed 4 bases from V and 0 bases from J; junction bases left unmatched: 3. The CDR3 is 16 residues long. The V gene's germline CDR1 is SGHRS and CDR2 YFSETQ.

This chain uses TRBV12-3 or TRBV12-4 with TRBJ1-1; 8 positions match TRBD1. The V gene end was trimmed by 4 bases and the J gene end by 5 bases; junction bases not matched to a gene: 3. The CDR3 runs 13 residues. CDR3 region: CASSSYRGTEAFF. The CDR3 DNA reads as TGTGCCAGCAGTTCATACAGGGGGACTGAAGCTTTCTTT.

This clonotype was recorded many times. The rearrangement links TRBV11-2 to TRBJ2-1; a weak D match, TRBD2 (6 bases). V lost 5 bases, J lost 3 bases, and 14 bases lay in between. Looked up from germline, CDR1 is SGHAT and CDR2 is FQNNGV. The length of the CDR3 is 15 residues. The DNA of the CDR3 is TGTGCCAGCAGCGTGAGGCGGGAATACTACAATGAGCAGTTCTTC. Translating gives CASSVRREYYNEQFF.

This clonotype was picked up many times. This chain connects TRBV27 to TRBJ1-2; TRBD1 matches 7 bases. With V trimmed by 6 bases and J by 3 bases, 10 bases remained unmatched. Germline V CDR1 and CDR2: MNHEY, SMNVEV (reference sequence). The CDR3 has 15 residues. CDR3 sequence reads: CASRRKGARHYGYTF. The CDR3 DNA sequence: TGTGCCAGCAGAAGAAAGGGGGCGCGACACTATGGCTACACCTTC.

By frequency in the sample, this clonotype is large (0.1 to 1%). The chain uses TRBV27 and TRBJ1-2; D gene ambiguous. Germline V lookup: CDR1 MNHEY, CDR2 SMNVEV (reference sequence). The V gene lost 6 bases and the J gene lost 4 bases, with 15 bases spanning the gap. The CDR3 runs to 14 residues. This CDR3 reads CASSPVAGGYGYTF. The CDR3 DNA reads TGTGCCAGCAGCCCGGTAGCGGGCGGCTATGGCTACACCTTC.

This clonotype appeared many times. This sequence joins TRBV7-9 and TRBJ2-5; D tentatively reads TRBD1 or TRBD2 (5 bases each). Germline V lookup: CDR1 SEHNR, CDR2 FQNEAQ (reference sequence). The CDR3 has 14 amino acids. V lost 3 bases to trimming and J lost 1 base, with 9 bases between them. The CDR3 region is CASSFPGRQETQYF. The CDR3 region has the DNA TGTGCCAGCAGCTTCCCGGGACGCCAAGAGACCCAGTACTTC.

The chain uses TRBV11-3 and TRBJ2-3; 8 positions match TRBD2. The V and J ends lost 1 base and 6 bases, in that order; junction bases with no gene match: 3. The CDR3 has 14 amino acids. Per the germline V gene, CDR1 is SGHNT and CDR2 is YENEEA. CDR3 bases: TGTGCCAGCAGCTTAGGCTTAGCGGGGGATACGCAGTATTTT. It specifies CASSLGLAGDTQYF.

This clonotype is termed medium-sized. This sequence joins TRBV6-5 and TRBJ2-5, with 10 bases aligning to TRBD1. The CDR3 length is 15 residues. J lost 5 bases, V lost 2 bases, and 5 bases had no gene match. CDR1 is MNHEY and CDR2 is SVGAGI in the germline V gene. CDR3 sequence (DNA): TGTGCCAGCAGTTACCCGGGACAGGGGTTGGAGACCCAGTACTTC. It translates to CASSYPGQGLETQYF.

By share of the sample, this clonotype is medium-sized. The DNA for the CDR3 is TGCGCCAGCAGCCTGGCAGGGGAGGGTGGCTACACCTTC. It is translated as CASSLAGEGGYTF. The gene calls are TRBV4-1 and TRBJ1-2; D possibly corresponds to TRBD1 (6 bases). Germline CDR1 MGHRA, CDR2 YSYEKL. V was cut by 4 bases and J by 7 bases, with 13 bases left in between. This CDR3 spans 13 amino acids.

This clonotype was found many times. The chain combines TRBV6-1 with TRBJ2-7, with no clear D. The CDR3 runs to 14 residues. CDR1 and CDR2 from the germline V gene are MNHNS and SASEGT. Trimming removed 1 base at V and 1 base at J, with 8 bases between. The CDR3 DNA follows: TGTGCCAGCAGTGAAGGTGGGGTGTCCTACGAGCAGTACTTC. It specifies CASSEGGVSYEQYF.

This clonotype was observed at least ten times. The chain combines TRBV3-1 with TRBJ1-5; TRBD1 matches 9 bases. The J segment lost 1 base and the V segment lost 4 bases, leaving 11 bases of the junction unmatched. This CDR3 has 18 residues. From germline, CDR1 is LGHDT and CDR2 YNNKEL (reference sequence). The CDR3 here is CASSPGTGLYWSNQPQHF. The DNA for the CDR3 is TGTGCCAGCAGCCCCGGGACAGGGCTCTATTGGAGCAATCAGCCCCAGCATTTT.

In its sample, this clonotype was seen many times. The gene calls are TRBV29-1 and TRBJ1-1; D uncertain. The V end lost 1 base, the J end lost 6 bases, and 9 bases lay between the germline ends. Looked up from germline, CDR1 is SQVTM and CDR2 is ANQGSEA. The CDR3 length is 12 residues. CDR3 residues: CSVEATDPEAFF. The DNA for the CDR3 is TGCAGCGTTGAAGCCACGGACCCTGAAGCTTTCTTT.

This clonotype occurred many times. The J gene is TRBJ2-1, the V gene TRBV6-5; maybe TRBD2 (5 bases). V lost 0 bases to trimming and J lost 4 bases, with 10 bases between them. Germline loops: CDR1 MNHEY, CDR2 SVGAGI. This CDR3 contains 15 residues. The CDR3 DNA reads as TGTGCCAGCAGTTACTCGAGGGATATTTACAATGAGCAGTTCTTC. The encoded protein is CASSYSRDIYNEQFF.

Comments on this clonotype: The junction differs from germline at one of its ends, possibly a read error. V usage is TRBV18 and J usage is TRBJ1-5, with 8 bases lining up with TRBD1. Germline V gene data show CDR1 as KGHSH and CDR2 as LQKENI. This CDR3 spans 13 amino acids. CDR3 DNA sequence: TGTGCCAGCTCCGGGACAGGCAATCAGACCCAGCATTTT. It is translated as CASSGTGNQTQHF.

This clonotype was observed many times. The chain couples TRBV6-5 to TRBJ2-5; TRBD2 matches at 16 bases. Looked up from germline, CDR1 is MNHEY and CDR2 is SVGAGI. Trimming cost V 6 bases and J 10 bases; bases outside gene matches: 14. This CDR3 has 17 residues. The CDR3 reads CASRPGLAGGRGPGQYF. In DNA form, the CDR3 reads TGTGCCAGCAGGCCGGGACTAGCGGGAGGGAGGGGTCCCGGCCAGTACTTC.

At least ten counts were recorded for this clonotype. V gene TRBV12-3 or TRBV12-4 combines with J gene TRBJ2-5; the match to TRBD1 covers 7 bases. With V trimmed by 8 bases and J by 5 bases, 5 bases remained unmatched. The CDR3 is 12 amino acids. The CDR3 sequence: CASGQDRETQYF. The CDR3 coding sequence is TGTGCCAGCGGACAGGATCGGGAGACCCAGTACTTC.

Sample share makes this clonotype medium-sized. The V gene is TRBV7-8, the J gene TRBJ1-3; tentative D call: TRBD1 (5 bases). Trimming stripped 2 bases from V and 9 bases from J, with 14 bases between. The CDR3 runs to 14 residues. Germline-derived CDR1 and CDR2 are SGHVS and FQNEAQ. CDR3 nucleotide sequence: TGTGCCAGCAGCTTAATTTTGGGGGATAGCACCATATATTTT. Translating it yields CASSLILGDSTIYF.

This clonotype rates as medium-sized. DNA for the CDR3: TGTGCCAGCAGCCACGGACGGATCTACGAGCAGTACTTC. The encoded protein is CASSHGRIYEQYF. This chain links TRBV7-2 with TRBJ2-7; D is ambiguous. Germline assignment: CDR1 SGHTA and CDR2 FQGNSA. The CDR3 length is 13 residues. V was trimmed by 5 bases and J by 3 bases, leaving 11 bases between them.

This clonotype counts as medium-sized. The V call is TRBV5-6, the J call TRBJ1-2, with TRBD1 matching over 10 bases. This CDR3 has 14 residues. After removal of 1 base from V and 8 bases from J, the junction contained 5 bases not matched to a gene. Germline V gene data show CDR1 as SGHDT and CDR2 as YYEEEE. In DNA, the CDR3 is TGTGCCAGCAGCTTGCCGGGACAGGGGAGGGGCTACACCTTC. Translating gives CASSLPGQGRGYTF.

This clonotype is labeled medium-sized. The chain carries TRBV7-9 and TRBJ2-1; tentatively, D is TRBD2 (5 bases). CDR3 length: 13 residues. CDR1 is SEHNR, CDR2 FQNEAQ, per germline (reference sequence). Trimming pared 4 bases from V and 4 bases from J, leaving 8 bases between. The CDR3 DNA is TGTGCCAGCAGCTCCGGACTTTACAATGAGCAGTTCTTC. This gives the protein CASSSGLYNEQFF.

This clonotype occurred many times. This rearrangement joins TRBV7-8 to TRBJ2-7; 16 nucleotides match TRBD2. Germline V CDR1 and CDR2: SGHVS, FQNEAQ. The CDR3 loop spans 17 amino acids. With V trimmed by 5 bases and J by 2 bases, 6 bases remained unmatched. The CDR3 nucleotides read TGTGCCAGCAGCACGGGGACTAGCGGGAGGGTCCCCTACGAGCAGTACTTC. Translation: CASSTGTSGRVPYEQYF.